These T cell receptor beta chains were read from a single sample in a study of T cells after yellow fever vaccination. A single record per CDR3 protein comes from TCRdb applying MiXCR to the 5' RACE reads. The profile shows 230,000 or so distinct CDR3 sequences, more than 3.5% of them singletons. The source material was PBMCs, sampled 15 days after the yellow fever booster vaccination. These receptors came from a young man who received the YFV17D yellow fever vaccine. CDR3s include the opening cysteine and the closing phenylalanine or tryptophan. The D gene is left open where the match is weak. Size tells how often a clone was seen, or its class if it is expanded.

J gene | clone size | D gene | V gene | CDR3 protein | CDR3 DNA
TRBJ2-5 | many | . | TRBV20-1 | CSAGGGLQETQYF | TGCAGTGCTGGAGGCGGACTGCAAGAGACCCAGTACTTC
TRBJ1-4 | many | TRBD1 | TRBV18 | CASSWVPGQTYEKLFF | TGTGCCAGCTCTTGGGTACCGGGACAGACGTATGAAAAACTGTTTTTT
TRBJ2-3 | many | TRBD2 | TRBV5-1 | CASSSGTTHTDTQYF | TGCGCCAGCAGTTCAGGGACTACGCACACAGATACGCAGTATTTT
TRBJ2-3 | many | . | TRBV5-1 | CASSLGGTDTQYF | TGTGCCAGCAGCTTAGGCGGAACAGATACGCAGTATTTT
TRBJ1-5 | many | . | TRBV12-3/TRBV12-4 | CASSLEGGQPQHF | TGTGCCAGCAGTTTGGAGGGTGGACAGCCCCAGCATTTT
TRBJ1-2 | many | TRBD1 | TRBV15 | CATSDSDRGNYGYTF | TGTGCCACCAGCGACTCAGACAGGGGTAACTATGGCTACACCTTC
TRBJ2-1 | many | . | TRBV4-2 | CASSQSSSANEQFF | TGTGCCAGCAGCCAAAGTTCTAGCGCCAATGAGCAGTTCTTC
TRBJ2-7 | many | . | TRBV7-2 | CASSSGGSTYEQYF | TGTGCCAGCAGCTCAGGGGGGTCCACCTACGAGCAGTACTTC
TRBJ2-3 | many | . | TRBV5-6 | CASSFGHTLPGTQYF | TGTGCCAGCAGCTTCGGACACACCCTCCCTGGGACGCAGTATTTT
TRBJ1-6 | many | . | TRBV6-1 | CASSAGGGGSPLHF | TGTGCCAGCAGTGCCGGGGGAGGAGGTTCACCCCTCCACTTT
TRBJ2-7 | many | . | TRBV20-1 | CSARRVTPGYEQYF | TGCAGTGCTAGACGCGTAACCCCCGGTTACGAGCAGTACTTC
TRBJ2-7 | many | TRBD2 | TRBV20-1 | CSAYATGAGDEQYF | TGCAGTGCTTATGCGACGGGCGCGGGGGACGAGCAGTACTTC